The T cell receptor (beta chain) under discussion was sequenced for a study of T cell clonotyping in hematopoietic cell transplantation. General observations from the study: After transplant, recipient diversity fell while pathologically expanded clonotypes grew through day 180. Without cell sorting, CD4 versus CD8 contributions remain unresolved. At the given depth, recipient repertoires were over 95% de novo clonotypes.

Recipients were bled about 28 days pretransplant and at posttransplant days 30, 100, 180. This CDR3 spans 17 amino acids. Germline V gene sequence: CDR1 SGHTA, CDR2 FQGTGA. J was trimmed by 6 bases and V by 5 bases; bases with no gene match: 14. Repertoires were generated with immunoSEQ multiplex PCR, while TCRdb's copy carries only in-frame clones and drops some. This repertoire shows roughly 8,400 clones, 80% to 95% found once; its top ten account for approximately 5.1%. Concerning this clone itself: Its antigen is unknown.

Sequenced material: PBMCs, taken 100 days after allogeneic stem cell transplant. The V call is TRBV7-3, the J call TRBJ2-2; 8 nucleotides line up with TRBD2. The sequence was obtained from a male patient between 45 and 59 years old who had an allogeneic stem cell transplant from a related donor, so T cells may come from the graft donor. Some clones in this sample may be carry-over from other donors' samples. In DNA, the CDR3 is TGTGCCAGCAGCCCGGAGCCGGGACTAGTCGGGGCCGGGGAGCTGTTTTTT. Its protein is CASSPEPGLVGAGELFF.